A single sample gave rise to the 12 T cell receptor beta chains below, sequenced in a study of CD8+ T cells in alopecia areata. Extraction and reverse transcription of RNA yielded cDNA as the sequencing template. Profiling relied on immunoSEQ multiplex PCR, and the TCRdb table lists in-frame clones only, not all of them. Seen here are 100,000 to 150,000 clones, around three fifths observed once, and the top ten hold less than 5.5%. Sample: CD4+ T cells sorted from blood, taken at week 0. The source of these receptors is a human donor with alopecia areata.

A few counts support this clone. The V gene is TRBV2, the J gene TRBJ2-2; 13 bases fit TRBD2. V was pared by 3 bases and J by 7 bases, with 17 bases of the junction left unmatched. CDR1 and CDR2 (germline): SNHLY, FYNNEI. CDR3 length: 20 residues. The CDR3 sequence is CASSDLVLAGGPTGDGELFF. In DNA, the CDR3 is TGTGCCAGCAGTGATCTAGTACTAGCGGGAGGGCCCACTGGCGACGGGGAGCTGTTTTTT.

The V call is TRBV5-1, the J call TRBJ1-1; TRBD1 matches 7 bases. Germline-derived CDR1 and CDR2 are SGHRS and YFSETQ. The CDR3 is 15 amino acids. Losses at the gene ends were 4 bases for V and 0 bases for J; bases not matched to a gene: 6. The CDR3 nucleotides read TGCGCCAGCAGCCCCAAGACAGGGTTGAACACTGAAGCTTTCTTT. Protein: CASSPKTGLNTEAFF.

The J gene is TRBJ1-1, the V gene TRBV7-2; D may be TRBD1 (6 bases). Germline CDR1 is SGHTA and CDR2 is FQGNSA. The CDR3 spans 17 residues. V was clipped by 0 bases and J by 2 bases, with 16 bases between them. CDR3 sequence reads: CASSLAGGALVNTEAFF. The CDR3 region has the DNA TGTGCCAGCAGCTTAGCCGGGGGGGCGCTGGTCAACACTGAAGCTTTCTTT.

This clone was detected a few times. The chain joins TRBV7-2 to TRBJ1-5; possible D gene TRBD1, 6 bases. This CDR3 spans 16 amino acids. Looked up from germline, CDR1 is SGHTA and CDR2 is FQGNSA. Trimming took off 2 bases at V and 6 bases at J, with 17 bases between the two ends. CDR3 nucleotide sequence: TGTGCCAGCAGCTTATCACCAGGGGTTGGCGGTCAGCCCCAGCATTTT. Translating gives CASSLSPGVGGQPQHF.

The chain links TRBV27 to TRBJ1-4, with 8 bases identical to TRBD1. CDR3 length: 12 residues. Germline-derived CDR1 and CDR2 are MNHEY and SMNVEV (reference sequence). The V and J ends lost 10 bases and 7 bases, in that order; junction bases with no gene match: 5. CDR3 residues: CATMDRAEKLFF. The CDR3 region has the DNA TGTGCCACCATGGACAGGGCTGAAAAACTGTTTTTT.

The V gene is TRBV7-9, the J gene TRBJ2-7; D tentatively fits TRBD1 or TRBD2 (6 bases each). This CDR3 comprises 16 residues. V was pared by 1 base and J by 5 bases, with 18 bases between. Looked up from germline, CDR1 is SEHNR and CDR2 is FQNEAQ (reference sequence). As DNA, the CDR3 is TGTGCCAGCAGCTTAGTAGCCGGGGGCAGTTTCGACGAGCAGTACTTC. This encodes CASSLVAGGSFDEQYF.

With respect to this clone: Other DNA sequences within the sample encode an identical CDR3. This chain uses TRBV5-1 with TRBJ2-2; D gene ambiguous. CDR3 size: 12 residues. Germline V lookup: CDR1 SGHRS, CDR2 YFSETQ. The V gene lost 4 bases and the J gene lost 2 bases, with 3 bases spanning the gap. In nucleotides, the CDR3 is TGCGCCAGCAGCCTTAACACCGGGGAGCTGTTTTTT. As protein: CASSLNTGELFF.

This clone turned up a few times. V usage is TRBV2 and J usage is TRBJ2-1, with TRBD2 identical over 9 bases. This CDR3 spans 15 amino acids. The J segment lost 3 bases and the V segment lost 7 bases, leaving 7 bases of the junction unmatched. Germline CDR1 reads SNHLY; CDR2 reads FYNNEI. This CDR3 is CASNPSGAFYNEQFF. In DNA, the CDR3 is TGTGCCAGCAACCCTAGCGGGGCCTTCTACAATGAGCAGTTCTTC.

For the CDR3, the DNA is TGTGCCATCAGTGGACAGGGCGAAACAGATACGCAGTATTTT. This gives the protein CAISGQGETDTQYF. The V call is TRBV10-3, the J call TRBJ2-3; 7 nucleotides align to TRBD1. CDR1 is ENHRY and CDR2 is SYGVKD in the germline V gene. V trimming: 4 bases; J trimming: 3 bases; junction bases outside the gene matches: 4. This CDR3 comprises 14 residues.

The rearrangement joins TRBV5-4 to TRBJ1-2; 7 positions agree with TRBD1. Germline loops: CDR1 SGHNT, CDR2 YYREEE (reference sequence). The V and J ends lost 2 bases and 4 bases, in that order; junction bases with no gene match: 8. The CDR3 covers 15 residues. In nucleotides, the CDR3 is TGTGCCAGCAGCTTCCGGGACAGACCTCTCTATGGCTACACCTTC. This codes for CASSFRDRPLYGYTF.

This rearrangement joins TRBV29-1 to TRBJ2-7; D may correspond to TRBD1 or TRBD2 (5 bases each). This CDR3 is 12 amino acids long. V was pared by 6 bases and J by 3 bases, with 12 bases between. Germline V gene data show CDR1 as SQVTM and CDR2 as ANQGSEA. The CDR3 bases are TGCAGCGTAGCTCGGGACGGCTACGAGCAGTACTTC. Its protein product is CSVARDGYEQYF.

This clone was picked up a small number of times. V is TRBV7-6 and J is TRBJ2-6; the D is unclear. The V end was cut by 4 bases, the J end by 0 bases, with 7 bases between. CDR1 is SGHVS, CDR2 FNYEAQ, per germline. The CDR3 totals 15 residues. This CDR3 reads CASSSTDSGANVLTF. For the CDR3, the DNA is TGTGCCAGCAGCTCCACGGACTCTGGGGCCAACGTCCTGACTTTC.